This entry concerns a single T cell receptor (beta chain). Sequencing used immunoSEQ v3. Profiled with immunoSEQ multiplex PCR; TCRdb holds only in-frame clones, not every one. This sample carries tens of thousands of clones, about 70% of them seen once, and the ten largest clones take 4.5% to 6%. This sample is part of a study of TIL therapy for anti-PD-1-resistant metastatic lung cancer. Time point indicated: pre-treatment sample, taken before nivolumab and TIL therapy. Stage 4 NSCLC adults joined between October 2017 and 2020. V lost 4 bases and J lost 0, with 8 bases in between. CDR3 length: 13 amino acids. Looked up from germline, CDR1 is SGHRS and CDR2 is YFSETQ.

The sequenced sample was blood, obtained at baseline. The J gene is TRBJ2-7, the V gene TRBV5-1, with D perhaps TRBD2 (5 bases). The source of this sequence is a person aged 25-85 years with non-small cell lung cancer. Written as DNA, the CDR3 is TGCGCCAGCAGCATAGGGAGCTCCTACGAGCAGTACTTC. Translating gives CASSIGSSYEQYF.